This TCR beta chain was found in a study of shared clonotypes between healthy human individuals (TCRdb year 2020). General notes on the study: Three men and two women, aged 18 to 49 years, made up the cohort. For each donor, three plates each were used for CD4 naive and CD4 memory, two plates were used for CD8 naive, and one plate was used for CD8 memory. To estimate repertoire size and how much clonotype sharing occurs between individuals, the study deeply sequenced the blood TCR repertoires of five healthy adults. Libraries were prepared and TCR repertoires were sequenced by different laboratories using diverse techniques, in order to increase sequencing depth and limit assay-specific biases. Per donor, leukapheresis produced somewhere between about 0.8 and 9.5 billion PBMCs. The study at large found these results: Estimated clonotype richness was generally larger for naive than for memory subsets. Sampling was restricted to blood, and TCR repertoires in tissues likely differ from the TCR repertoires found in blood. Pairwise subsampling led to the expectation that sequencing depth would affect the degree of clonotype sharing among donors. Incomplete sequencing was indicated by rarefaction of sorted-subset datasets, despite the large sequencing depth. Because the study included only a small number of donors, the genetic and exposure-history diversity represented was limited. Across four donors, around 5% of naive CD4, roughly 3.8% of naive CD8, about 2.3% of memory CD4, and roughly 0.4% of memory CD8 clonotypes were shared. Compared with non-shared clonotypes, clonotypes shared by all four sorted-subset donors had higher generation probabilities.

Using the deep immunoSEQ assay, multiplex PCR amplified TCR CDR3 regions from genomic DNA. Extracted genomic DNA from each cell subset was distributed evenly across all wells of several immunoSEQ 96-well plates, and each plate was treated as a replicate. For sorted subsets, each replicate PCR was loaded with 200 to 250 ng genomic DNA, equivalent to approximately 27,000 T cell genomes. Purified libraries were quantified with a Qubit 3.0 fluorometer, sized on a Bioanalyzer 2100, and re-quantified with the KAPA Library Quantification kit. A separate single-read 150-cycle Illumina NextSeq 550 flow cell was used to sequence each immunoSEQ 96-well plate. From the authors' description of their analysis: Because the immunoSEQ output included only junctional sequences and no quality scores, the filtering could not be the same as the filtering used for full-length reads. Sequences were annotated with PyIR, a Python wrapper for IgBLAST v1.9, using IMGT germline references to assign V/J genes and CDR3. Reads were removed for weak V/J assignments (E-value above 1e-6), missing CDR3, stop codons, out-of-frame junctions, or ambiguous translated residues. V3J clonotypes were defined as sequences sharing the same inferred V gene, J gene, and CDR3 amino acid sequence. Percentage overlap between repertoires was calculated by dividing the number of shared unique clonotypes by the size of the smaller repertoire. RTK rarefaction, the Chao1 estimator, and Recon v2.1 estimates of unobserved clonotypes were used to assess repertoire richness. For all TCRbeta clonotypes obtained by the gDNA method from four donors, generation probabilities were computed with OLGA. Here the immuneACCESS table is served through TCRdb, limited to in-frame sequences with V and J called. Missing clones are a known gap in these copies; in checked studies unresolved V genes cover under half, and the rest lacks a known reason. V, J and clone size are those of that table, while D and trimming were read from the DNA. A total of approximately 600,000 clones appear in this sample, 90% to 95% of them only once. Over 0.1% of the sample goes to the ten largest clones.

For the CD8 naive samples, CD45RO-negative cells were positively selected for CCR7, yielding a CD45RA+CCR7+ population from which TemRA cells were excluded. Donors were healthy HIV-negative adults with no recently reported acute infections or vaccinations. Every donor was a Caucasian adult residing in Nashville, Tennessee, USA. After blood collection by leukapheresis, PBMCs were isolated using Ficoll-Histopaque density gradient centrifugation and then cryopreserved in the vapor phase of liquid nitrogen. Analytical flow cytometry was used to check the purity and quantity of every magnetically sorted T cell population. Genomic DNA was isolated from every sorted fraction and measured by UV absorbance on a Nanodrop 2000c. Looking up the germline V gene yields CDR1 SNHLY and CDR2 FYNNEI. Taken from cysteine to phenylalanine, the CDR3 has 13 residues. Of all the DNA, just the CDR3 is kept, 39 bases in frame from base 1. The V end loses 6 bases and the J end loses 2 bases, and a stretch of 8 bases separates them.

As for this clone: No cognate antigen has been identified for it. Per-base qualities were not stored, and no clone one base away is much larger. Other nucleotide sequences from this sample produce the same CDR3.

Material: naive CD8+ T cells sorted from blood. The cell subset or site tag for this specimen amounts to: CD45RA+CCR7+. Recombination joined TRBV2 with TRBJ1-5, with no reliable assignment of the D segment. This sequence was found in a woman aged 25 to 39 in good health. DNA sequence: TGTGCCAGCAGGGCCCGGGGCAATCAGCCCCAGCATTTT. Translated, it reads CASRARGNQPQHF. Beyond the CDR3, the reference TRBV2 and TRBJ1-5 genes provide the residues; the full variable domain reads: EPEVTQTPSHQVTQMGQEVILRCVPISNHLYFYWYRQILGQKVEFLVSFYNNEISEKSEIFDDQFSVERPDGSNFTLKIRSTKLEDSAMYFCASRARGNQPQHFGDGTRLSIL.